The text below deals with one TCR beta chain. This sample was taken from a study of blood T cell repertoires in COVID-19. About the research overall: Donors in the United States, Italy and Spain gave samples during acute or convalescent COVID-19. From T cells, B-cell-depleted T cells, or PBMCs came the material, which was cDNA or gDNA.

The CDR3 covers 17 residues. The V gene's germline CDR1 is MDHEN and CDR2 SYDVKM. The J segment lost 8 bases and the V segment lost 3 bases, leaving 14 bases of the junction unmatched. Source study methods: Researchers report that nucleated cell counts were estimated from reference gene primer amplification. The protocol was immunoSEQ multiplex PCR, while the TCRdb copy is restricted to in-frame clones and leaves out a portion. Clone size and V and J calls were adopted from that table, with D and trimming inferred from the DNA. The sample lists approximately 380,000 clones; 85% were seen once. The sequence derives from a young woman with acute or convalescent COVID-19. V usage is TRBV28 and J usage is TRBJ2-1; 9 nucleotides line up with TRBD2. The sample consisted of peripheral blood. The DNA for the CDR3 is TGTGCCAGCAGTTTGTCCATAGCGGGAGAGCGTCACGATGAGCAGTTCTTC. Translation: CASSLSIAGERHDEQFF.